A single sample gave rise to the 18 T cell receptor beta chains below, sequenced in a study of shared clonotypes between healthy human individuals. The protocol was immunoSEQ multiplex PCR, while the TCRdb copy is restricted to in-frame clones and leaves out a portion. The table includes about 690,000 clones, less than 95% detected once. The source material was memory CD8+ T cells from PBMCs. Subset given: CD45RO+ cells pooled with CCR7-negative TemRA cells. All receptors come from a man younger than 30 in good health. Some clones in this sample may be carry-over from other donors' samples.

The CDR3 loop is CASSIFGTTGSEQFF. The CDR3 DNA reads as TGTGCCAGTAGTATTTTTGGCACTACTGGGAGTGAGCAGTTCTTC. This sequence joins TRBV19 and TRBJ2-1; D might be TRBD2 (5 bases). V lost 3 bases, J lost 9 bases, and 18 bases lay in between. The CDR3 has 15 amino acids. Germline CDR1 is LNHDA and CDR2 is SQIVND (reference sequence). Based on the CDR3 plus reference TRBV19 and TRBJ2-1, the full variable domain is DGGITQSPKYLFRKEGQNVTLSCEQNLNHDAMYWYRQDPGQGLRLIYYSQIVNDFQKGDIAEGYSVSREKKESFPLTVTSAQKNPTAFYLCASSIFGTTGSEQFFGPGTRLTVL.

A few counts support this clone. The V gene is TRBV29-1, the J gene TRBJ2-2; D possibly corresponds to TRBD2 (5 bases). The V gene's germline CDR1 is SQVTM and CDR2 ANQGSEA. CDR3 length: 13 amino acids. V lost 6 bases and J 6 bases, leaving 14 bases between the germline ends. Here the CDR3 DNA reads TGCAGCGTGCGGGTCTCCTGGGCCGGGGAGCTGTTTTTT. This encodes CSVRVSWAGELFF.

This sequence joins TRBV27 and TRBJ1-4; D not certain. The CDR3 runs to 13 residues. V was cut by 3 bases and J by 11 bases, with 13 bases left in between. The V gene's germline CDR1 is MNHEY and CDR2 SMNVEV (reference sequence). DNA for the CDR3: TGTGCCAGCAGTTTCGCGAGAGTGTGGAAACTGTTTTTT. Protein product: CASSFARVWKLFF.

This chain connects TRBV10-1 to TRBJ2-7; perhaps D is TRBD1 or TRBD2 (5 bases each). Trimming cost V 4 bases and J 5 bases, with 6 bases left between them. This CDR3 contains 11 residues. Germline V gene data show CDR1 as WNHNN and CDR2 as SYGVQD (reference sequence). CDR3 sequence: CASSGGNEQYF. The CDR3 region has the DNA TGCGCCAGCAGTGGGGGGAACGAGCAGTACTTC.

V gene TRBV4-1 combines with J gene TRBJ2-3, with D tentatively TRBD1 (5 bases). CDR3 size: 17 residues. V lost 4 bases and J 2 bases, leaving 19 bases between the germline ends. CDR1 is MGHRA and CDR2 is YSYEKL in the germline V gene. CDR3 coding DNA: TGCGCCAGCAGCCCAGAATGGGGCCGATCGATCACAGATACGCAGTATTTT. Protein sequence: CASSPEWGRSITDTQYF.

This chain joins TRBV27 and TRBJ2-4, with D possibly called TRBD1 or TRBD2 (5 bases each). Deletions cut 5 bases from V and 4 bases from J, with 15 bases between. The germline CDR1 and CDR2 sequences are MNHEY and SMNVEV (reference sequence). This CDR3 has 15 residues. The DNA of the CDR3 is TGTGCCAGCAGTACCCGCGAGGGGCCGAAAAACATTCAGTACTTC. Translated, it gives CASSTREGPKNIQYF.

The chain carries TRBV4-1 and TRBJ1-5; 11 bases agree with TRBD1. The CDR3 runs to 14 residues. Unmatched junction bases numbered 5, after V lost 6 bases and J lost 7 bases. From germline, CDR1 is MGHRA and CDR2 YSYEKL. The CDR3 coding sequence is TGCGCCAGCAGGGACGGGACAGGGGGGCAGCCCCAGCATTTT. Residues: CASRDGTGGQPQHF.

The rearrangement links TRBV28 to TRBJ1-5; tentatively, D is TRBD1 (6 bases). The CDR3 extends over 14 amino acids. Germline CDR1 is MDHEN and CDR2 is SYDVKM. The ends were cut back, 5 bases at V and 6 bases at J, with 14 bases in the middle. The CDR3, as DNA: TGTGCCAGCAGTACCCCGGACAGCGGTCAGCCCCAGCATTTT. Amino acid sequence: CASSTPDSGQPQHF.

The chain employs TRBV7-9 and TRBJ2-3, with 11 bases fitting TRBD2. The CDR3 consists of 15 residues. Unmatched junction bases numbered 4, after V lost 5 bases and J lost 3 bases. Germline V gene data show CDR1 as SEHNR and CDR2 as FQNEAQ (reference sequence). Here the CDR3 reads CASSPTSGRTDTQYF. DNA of the CDR3: TGTGCCAGCAGCCCTACTAGCGGGAGAACAGATACGCAGTATTTT.

The rearrangement joins TRBV30 to TRBJ1-2; D might be TRBD1 (5 bases). Looked up from germline, CDR1 is GTSNPN and CDR2 is SVGIG (reference sequence). V lost 1 base and J 6 bases, leaving 12 bases between the germline ends. The CDR3 loop spans 13 amino acids. CDR3 sequence reads: CAWSAGSAHGYTF. In DNA form, the CDR3 reads TGTGCCTGGAGTGCAGGGAGTGCTCATGGCTACACCTTC.

The chain combines TRBV7-9 with TRBJ2-5, with TRBD1 as a possible D gene (5 bases). Germline CDR1 is SEHNR and CDR2 is FQNEAQ (reference sequence). The CDR3 spans 14 residues. The germline V and J ends were trimmed by 4 bases and 5 bases, with 14 bases remaining between them. CDR3: CASSWGGLRETQYF. CDR3 DNA: TGTGCCAGCAGCTGGGGCGGCCTTAGGGAGACCCAGTACTTC.

The rearrangement links TRBV7-8 to TRBJ1-4; tentatively, D is TRBD1 (5 bases). The germline CDR1 and CDR2 sequences are SGHVS and FQNEAQ. Between the trimmed V and J ends, which lost 1 base and 7 bases, there was a span of 16 bases. The CDR3 runs to 16 residues. The CDR3 DNA is TGTGCCAGCAGCTTAGTGTCAGGGCAGAGGGGTGAAAAACTGTTTTTT. Translated, it gives CASSLVSGQRGEKLFF.

The table lists this clone with a few counts. The CDR3 DNA reads as TGTGCCAGCAGTCGACAGGTTTTTCATGGCTACACCTTC. This codes for CASSRQVFHGYTF. J is TRBJ1-2 and V is TRBV28; TRBD1 is a possible D gene (6 bases). The CDR3 extends over 13 amino acids. With 5 bases removed from V and 6 bases from J, the gap between germline ends came to 13 bases. Germline lookup yields CDR1 MDHEN and CDR2 SYDVKM.

The chain employs TRBV27 and TRBJ1-5; D uncertain. The CDR3 loop spans 15 amino acids. The V and J ends lost 1 base and 1 base respectively, with 8 bases between them. The germline V gene has CDR1 MNHEY and CDR2 SMNVEV (reference sequence). CDR3 DNA: TGTGCCAGCAGTTTATTCCCACTCAGCAATCAGCCCCAGCATTTT. Encoded protein: CASSLFPLSNQPQHF.

The chain is built from TRBV6-5 and TRBJ2-1, with no clear D. Per the germline V gene, CDR1 is MNHEY and CDR2 is SVGAGI. This CDR3 contains 15 residues. V was trimmed by 4 bases and J by 0 bases, leaving 10 bases between them. The CDR3 bases are TGTGCCAGCAGTTTGACGGGCTCCTCCTACAATGAGCAGTTCTTC. Its protein is CASSLTGSSYNEQFF.

The chain has TRBV4-1 and TRBJ2-7; TRBD2 matches at 13 bases. J lost 3 bases, V lost 3 bases, and 11 bases had no gene match. CDR1 and CDR2 (germline): MGHRA, YSYEKL. This CDR3 spans 18 amino acids. The CDR3: CASSHSGTSGIWGYEQYF. The CDR3 DNA follows: TGCGCCAGCAGCCATTCCGGGACTAGCGGGATTTGGGGCTACGAGCAGTACTTC.

This sequence joins TRBV5-8 and TRBJ2-7; D gene uncertain. CDR1 SGHTS and CDR2 YDEGEE come from the germline V gene. The CDR3 length is 13 residues. Trimming left V 3 bases short and J 4 bases short, with 11 bases between. CDR3 nucleotide sequence: TGTGCCAGCAGCTATCTAACAGCGTACGAGCAGTACTTC. This translates into CASSYLTAYEQYF.

J is TRBJ2-5 and V is TRBV4-3; D is unresolved. The V and J ends lost 2 bases and 2 bases respectively, with 12 bases between them. Germline V gene data show CDR1 as LGHNA and CDR2 as YSLEER. The CDR3 sequence is 15 residues long. For the CDR3, the DNA is TGCGCCAGCAGCCAAAAGGTCCGCAGTCAAGAGACCCAGTACTTC. Protein: CASSQKVRSQETQYF.